Sequencing of this T cell receptor beta chain was carried out in a study of regulatory T cells in long-lasting Graves disease. Only a few counts were recorded for this clonotype. Time point: persistent/refractory GD, antithyroid drugs over 5 years with positive TRAb. PBMC RNA served as the TCR library source. The CDR3 has 16 amino acids. Germline V lookup: CDR1 LGHNT, CDR2 FRNRAP. Germline trimming cut 0 bases from V and 9 bases from J; bases unmatched to any gene: 9. Building of the TCR beta libraries involved iRepertoire HTBI primers and Arm-PCR of CDR3 regions. Each CDR3 protein is one row after TCRdb ran MiXCR on the multiplex PCR reads. The table includes a few hundred thousand distinct CDR3 sequences, approximately 23% detected once.

The genes are TRBV12-5 and TRBJ2-1; TRBD1 agrees at 9 bases. The sample was peripheral blood mononuclear cells (PBMCs), taken when the disease was refractory, from a patient treated with antithyroid drugs. The sequence was collected from a female donor with Graves disease. The CDR3 region is CASGLVLDRGGGEQFF. CDR3 sequence (DNA): TGTGCTAGTGGTTTGGTATTGGACAGGGGCGGTGGTGAGCAGTTCTTC.